The table lists the clone carrying this T cell receptor beta chain with many counts. Its target is not known. The record originates from a study of CD8 T cells in ankylosing spondylitis. Study-wide results and caveats: Characteristic of ankylosing spondylitis blood, it appeared, was a TCR beta motif comprising about eight highly homologous variants. Disease-linked clones reportedly showed significant enrichment in matched ankylosing spondylitis synovial fluid.

TCRdb reprocessed the 5' RACE reads via MiXCR and lists one record per CDR3 protein. This table has some 300,000 distinct CDR3 sequences, less than 25% appearing once. The CDR3 is made up of 12 amino acids. In germline, CDR1 is ENHRY, CDR2 SYGVKD. J gave up 10 bases and V 3 bases, and 3 bases lay outside the gene matches. This TCR was recovered from a female donor with ankylosing spondylitis or in good health (not recorded which). The chain is built from TRBV10-3 and TRBJ2-3, with TRBD1 identical over 8 bases. Sequencing used blood, either unsorted or a sorted T cell fraction (not recorded which). The CDR3 is CAISDPDRAQYF. The CDR3 DNA reads as TGTGCCATCAGTGACCCGGACAGGGCGCAGTATTTT.